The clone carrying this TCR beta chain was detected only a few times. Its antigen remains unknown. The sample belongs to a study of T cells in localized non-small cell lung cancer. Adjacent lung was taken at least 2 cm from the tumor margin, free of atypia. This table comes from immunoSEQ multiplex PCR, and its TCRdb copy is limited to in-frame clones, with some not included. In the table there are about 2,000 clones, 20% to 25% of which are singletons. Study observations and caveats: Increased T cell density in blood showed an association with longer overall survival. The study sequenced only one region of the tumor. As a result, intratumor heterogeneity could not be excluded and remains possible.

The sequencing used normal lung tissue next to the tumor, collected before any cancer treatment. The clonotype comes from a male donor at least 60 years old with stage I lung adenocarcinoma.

CDR3 coding DNA: TGCGCCACCCGGACAGGGGTACGATATGGCTACACCTTC. This encodes CATRTGVRYGYTF. The chain carries TRBV23-1 and TRBJ1-2, with TRBD1 matching over 9 bases. TRBV23-1 is known as an ORF, though its function is uncertain. V lost 10 bases and J lost 5; bases outside the gene matches: 8. The CDR3 contains 13 residues.